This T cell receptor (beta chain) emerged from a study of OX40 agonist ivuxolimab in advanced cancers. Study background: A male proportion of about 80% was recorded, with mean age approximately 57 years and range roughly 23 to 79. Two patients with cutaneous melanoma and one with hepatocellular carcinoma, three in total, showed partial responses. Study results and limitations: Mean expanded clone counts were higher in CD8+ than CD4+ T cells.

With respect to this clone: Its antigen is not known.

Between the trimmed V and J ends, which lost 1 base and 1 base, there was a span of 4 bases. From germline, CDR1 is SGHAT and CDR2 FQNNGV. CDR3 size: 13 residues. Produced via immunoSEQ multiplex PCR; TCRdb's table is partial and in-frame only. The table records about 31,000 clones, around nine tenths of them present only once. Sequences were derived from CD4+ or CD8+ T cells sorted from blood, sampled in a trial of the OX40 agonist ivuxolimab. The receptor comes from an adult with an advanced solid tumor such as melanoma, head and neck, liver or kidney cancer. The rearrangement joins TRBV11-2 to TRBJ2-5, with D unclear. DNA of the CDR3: TGTGCCAGCAGCTTAGTAATCCAAGAGACCCAGTACTTC. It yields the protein CASSLVIQETQYF. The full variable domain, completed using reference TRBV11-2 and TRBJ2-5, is EAGVAQSPRYKIIEKRQSVAFWCNPISGHATLYWYQQILGQGPKLLIQFQNNGVVDDSQLPKDRFSAERLKGVDSTLKIQPAKLEDSAVYLCASSLVIQETQYFGPGTRLLVL.